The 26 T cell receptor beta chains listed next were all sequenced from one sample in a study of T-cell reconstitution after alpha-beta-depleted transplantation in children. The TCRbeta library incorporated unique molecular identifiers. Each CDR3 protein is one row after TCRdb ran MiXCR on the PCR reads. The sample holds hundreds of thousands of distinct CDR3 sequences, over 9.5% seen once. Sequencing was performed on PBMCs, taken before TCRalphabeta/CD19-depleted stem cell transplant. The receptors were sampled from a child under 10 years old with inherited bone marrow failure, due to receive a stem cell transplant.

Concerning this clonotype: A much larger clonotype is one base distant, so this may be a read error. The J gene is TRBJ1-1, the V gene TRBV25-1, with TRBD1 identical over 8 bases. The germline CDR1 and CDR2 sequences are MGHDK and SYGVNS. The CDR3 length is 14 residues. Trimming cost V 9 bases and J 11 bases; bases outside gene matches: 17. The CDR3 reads CARKQGGQVQGAFF. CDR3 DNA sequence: TGTGCCAGGAAACAGGGGGGACAGGTCCAAGGGGCTTTCTTT.

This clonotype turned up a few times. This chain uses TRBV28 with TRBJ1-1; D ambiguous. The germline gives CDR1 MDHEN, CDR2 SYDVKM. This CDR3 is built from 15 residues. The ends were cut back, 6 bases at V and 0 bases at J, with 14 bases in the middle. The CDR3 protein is CASSPIGRMNTEAFF. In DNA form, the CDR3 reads TGTGCCAGCAGCCCTATCGGACGGATGAACACTGAAGCTTTCTTT.

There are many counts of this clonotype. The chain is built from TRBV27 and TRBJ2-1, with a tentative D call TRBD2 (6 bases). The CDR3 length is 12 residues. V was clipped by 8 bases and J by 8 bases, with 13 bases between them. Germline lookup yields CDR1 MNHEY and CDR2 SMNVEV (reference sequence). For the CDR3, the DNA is TGTGCCAGCGGGACTGATGAATATGAGCAGTTCTTC. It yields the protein CASGTDEYEQFF.

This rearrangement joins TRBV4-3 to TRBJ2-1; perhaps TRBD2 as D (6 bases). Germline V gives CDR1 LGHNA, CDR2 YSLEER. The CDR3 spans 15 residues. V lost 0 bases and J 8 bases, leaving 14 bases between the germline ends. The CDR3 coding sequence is TGCGCCAGCAGCCAAGATCGCCCGGGAGTGGATGAGCAGTTCTTC. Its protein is CASSQDRPGVDEQFF.

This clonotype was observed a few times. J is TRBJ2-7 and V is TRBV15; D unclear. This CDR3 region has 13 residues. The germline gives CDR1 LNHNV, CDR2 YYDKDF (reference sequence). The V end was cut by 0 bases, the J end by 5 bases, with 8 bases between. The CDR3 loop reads CATSREDGHEQYF. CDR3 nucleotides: TGTGCCACCAGCAGAGAGGATGGGCACGAGCAGTACTTC.

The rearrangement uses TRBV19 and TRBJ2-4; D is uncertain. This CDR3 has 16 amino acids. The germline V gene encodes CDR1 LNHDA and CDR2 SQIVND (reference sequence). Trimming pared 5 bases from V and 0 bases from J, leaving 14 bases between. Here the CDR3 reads CASSHSSALAKNIQYF. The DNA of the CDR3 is TGTGCCAGTAGTCACTCCAGCGCCCTAGCCAAAAACATTCAGTACTTC.

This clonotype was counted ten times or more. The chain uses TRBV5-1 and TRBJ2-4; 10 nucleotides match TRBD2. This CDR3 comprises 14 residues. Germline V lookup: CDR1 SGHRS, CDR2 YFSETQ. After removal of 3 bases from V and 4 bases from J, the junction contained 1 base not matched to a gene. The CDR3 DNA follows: TGCGCCAGCAGCTCGACTAGCGGGAAAAACATTCAGTACTTC. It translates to CASSSTSGKNIQYF.

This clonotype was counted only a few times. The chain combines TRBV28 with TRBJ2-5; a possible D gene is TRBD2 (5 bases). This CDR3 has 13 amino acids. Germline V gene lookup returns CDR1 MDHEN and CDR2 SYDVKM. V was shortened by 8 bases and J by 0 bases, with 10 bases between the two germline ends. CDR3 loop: CASDGEYQETQYF. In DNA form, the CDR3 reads TGTGCCAGCGACGGGGAATACCAAGAGACCCAGTACTTC. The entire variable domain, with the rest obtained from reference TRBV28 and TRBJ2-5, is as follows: DVKVTQSSRYLVKRTGEKVFLECVQDMDHENMFWYRQDPGLGLRLIYFSYDVKMKEKGDIPEGYSVSREKKERFSLILESASTNQTSMYLCASDGEYQETQYFGPGTRLLVL.

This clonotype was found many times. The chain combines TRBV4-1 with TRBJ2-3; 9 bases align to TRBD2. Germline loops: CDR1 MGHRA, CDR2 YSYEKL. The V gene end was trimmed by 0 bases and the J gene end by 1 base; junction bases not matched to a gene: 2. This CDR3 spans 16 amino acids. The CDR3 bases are TGCGCCAGCAGCCAAGAAACTAGCGGGCGCACAGATACGCAGTATTTT. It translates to CASSQETSGRTDTQYF.

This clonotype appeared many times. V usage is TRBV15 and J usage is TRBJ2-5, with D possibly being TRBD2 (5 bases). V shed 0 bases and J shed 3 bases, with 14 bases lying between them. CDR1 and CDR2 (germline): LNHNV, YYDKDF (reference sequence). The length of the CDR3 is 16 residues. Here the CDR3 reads CATSRDLGWGEETQYF. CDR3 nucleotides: TGTGCCACCAGCAGAGATCTAGGGTGGGGAGAAGAGACCCAGTACTTC. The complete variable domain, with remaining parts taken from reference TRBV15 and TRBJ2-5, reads DAMVIQNPRYQVTQFGKPVTLSCSQTLNHNVMYWYQQKSSQAPKLLFHYYDKDFNNEADTPDNFQSRRPNTSFCFLDIRSPGLGDTAMYLCATSRDLGWGEETQYFGPGTRLLVL.

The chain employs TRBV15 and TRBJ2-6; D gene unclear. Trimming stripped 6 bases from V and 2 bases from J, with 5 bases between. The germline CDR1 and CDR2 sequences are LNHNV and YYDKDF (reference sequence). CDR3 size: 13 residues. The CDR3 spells CATRPPGANVLTF. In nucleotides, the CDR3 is TGTGCCACCAGACCACCTGGGGCCAACGTCCTGACTTTC.

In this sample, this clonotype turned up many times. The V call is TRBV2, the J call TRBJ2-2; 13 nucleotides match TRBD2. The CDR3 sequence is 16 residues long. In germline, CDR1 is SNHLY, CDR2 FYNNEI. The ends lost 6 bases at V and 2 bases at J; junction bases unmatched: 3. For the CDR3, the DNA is TGTGCCAGCAGGGGACTAGCGGGACTTAACACCGGGGAGCTGTTTTTT. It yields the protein CASRGLAGLNTGELFF.

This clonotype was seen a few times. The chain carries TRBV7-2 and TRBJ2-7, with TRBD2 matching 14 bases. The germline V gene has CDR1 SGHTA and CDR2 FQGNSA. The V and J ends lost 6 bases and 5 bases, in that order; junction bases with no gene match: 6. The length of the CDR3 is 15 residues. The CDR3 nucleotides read TGTGCCAGCAGGCCCGGACTAGCGGGAGGAGACGAGCAGTACTTC. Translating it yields CASRPGLAGGDEQYF.

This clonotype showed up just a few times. This CDR3 is CASSFTGTADTQYF. The CDR3 DNA reads as TGTGCCAGCAGCTTTACGGGGACAGCAGATACGCAGTATTTT. The genes are TRBV7-2 and TRBJ2-3, with TRBD1 matching over 7 bases. Germline CDR1 is SGHTA and CDR2 is FQGNSA. V lost 3 bases and J lost 4; bases outside the gene matches: 4. The CDR3 has 14 amino acids.

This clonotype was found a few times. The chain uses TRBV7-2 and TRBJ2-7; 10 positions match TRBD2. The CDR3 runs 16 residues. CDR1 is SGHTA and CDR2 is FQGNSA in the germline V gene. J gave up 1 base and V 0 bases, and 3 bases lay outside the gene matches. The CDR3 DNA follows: TGTGCCAGCAGCTTAGCAAGCGGGGGGGATTCCTACGAGCAGTACTTC. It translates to CASSLASGGDSYEQYF.

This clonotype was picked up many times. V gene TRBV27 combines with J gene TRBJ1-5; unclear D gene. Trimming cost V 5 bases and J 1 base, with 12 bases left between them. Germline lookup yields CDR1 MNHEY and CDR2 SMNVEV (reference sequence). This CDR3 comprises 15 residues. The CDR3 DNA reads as TGTGCCAGCAGTACCCTACAAGGGAGCAATCAGCCCCAGCATTTT. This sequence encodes CASSTLQGSNQPQHF.

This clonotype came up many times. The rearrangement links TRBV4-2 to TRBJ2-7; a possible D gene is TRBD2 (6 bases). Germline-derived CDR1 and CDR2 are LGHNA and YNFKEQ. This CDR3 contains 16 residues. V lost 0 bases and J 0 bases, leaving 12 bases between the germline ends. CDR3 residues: CASSQDRGGNSYEQYF. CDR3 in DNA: TGTGCCAGCAGCCAAGATAGGGGCGGGAACTCCTACGAGCAGTACTTC.

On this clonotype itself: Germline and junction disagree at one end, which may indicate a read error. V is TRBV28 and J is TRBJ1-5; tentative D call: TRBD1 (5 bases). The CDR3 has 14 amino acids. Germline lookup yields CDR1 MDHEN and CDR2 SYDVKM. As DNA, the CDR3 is TGCGCCAGCAGTTTACGACTCTCAGGGCAGCCCCAGCATTTT. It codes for CASSLRLSGQPQHF.

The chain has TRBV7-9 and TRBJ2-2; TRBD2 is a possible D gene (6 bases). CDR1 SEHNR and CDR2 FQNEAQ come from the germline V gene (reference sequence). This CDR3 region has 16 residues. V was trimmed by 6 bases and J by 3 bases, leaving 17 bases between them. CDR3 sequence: CASSQDGSGDTGELFF. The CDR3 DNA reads TGTGCCAGCAGTCAGGACGGGAGTGGGGACACCGGGGAGCTGTTTTTT.

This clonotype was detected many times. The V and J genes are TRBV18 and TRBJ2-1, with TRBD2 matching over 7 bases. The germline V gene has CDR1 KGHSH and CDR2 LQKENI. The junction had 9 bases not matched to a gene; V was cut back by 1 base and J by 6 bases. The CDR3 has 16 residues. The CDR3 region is CASSPRGRGRGNEQFF. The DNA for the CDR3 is TGTGCCAGCTCACCACGCGGGAGAGGTAGGGGCAATGAGCAGTTCTTC.

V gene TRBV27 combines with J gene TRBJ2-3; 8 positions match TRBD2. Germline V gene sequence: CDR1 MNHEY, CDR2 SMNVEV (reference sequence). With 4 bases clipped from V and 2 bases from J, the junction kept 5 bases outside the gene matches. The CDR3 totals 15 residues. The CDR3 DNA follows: TGTGCCAGCAGTTCACTAGCGGATAACACAGATACGCAGTATTTT. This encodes CASSSLADNTDTQYF.

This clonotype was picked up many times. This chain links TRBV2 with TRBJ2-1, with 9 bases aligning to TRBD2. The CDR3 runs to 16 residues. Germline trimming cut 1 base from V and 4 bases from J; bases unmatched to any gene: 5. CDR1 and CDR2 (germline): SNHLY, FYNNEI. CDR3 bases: TGTGCCAGCAGTGAAGTCCACGCGGGAGGGTACAATGAGCAGTTCTTC. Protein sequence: CASSEVHAGGYNEQFF.

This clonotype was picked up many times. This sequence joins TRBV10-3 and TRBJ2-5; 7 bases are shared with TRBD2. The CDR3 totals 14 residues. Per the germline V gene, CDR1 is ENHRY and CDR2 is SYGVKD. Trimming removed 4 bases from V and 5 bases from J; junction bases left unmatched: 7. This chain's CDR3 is CAISGLAGSETQYF. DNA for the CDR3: TGTGCCATCAGTGGACTAGCTGGCTCCGAGACCCAGTACTTC.

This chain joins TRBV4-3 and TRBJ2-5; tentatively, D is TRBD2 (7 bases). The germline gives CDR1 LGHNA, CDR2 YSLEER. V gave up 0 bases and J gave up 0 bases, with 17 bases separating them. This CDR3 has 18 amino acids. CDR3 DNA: TGCGCCAGCAGCCAAGATTTGCGGGGGCAACTGTACCAAGAGACCCAGTACTTC. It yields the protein CASSQDLRGQLYQETQYF.

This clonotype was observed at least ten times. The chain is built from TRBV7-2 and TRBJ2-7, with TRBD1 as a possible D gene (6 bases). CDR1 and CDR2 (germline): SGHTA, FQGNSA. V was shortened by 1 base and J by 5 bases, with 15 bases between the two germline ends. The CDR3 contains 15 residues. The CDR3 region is CASSLVGHLWDEQYF. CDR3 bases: TGTGCCAGCAGCTTAGTGGGACATTTATGGGACGAGCAGTACTTC.

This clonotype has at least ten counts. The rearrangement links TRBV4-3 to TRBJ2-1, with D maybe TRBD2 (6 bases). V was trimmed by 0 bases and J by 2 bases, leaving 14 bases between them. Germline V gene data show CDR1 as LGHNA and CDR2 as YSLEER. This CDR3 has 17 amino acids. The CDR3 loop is CASSQDPGGVTYNEQFF. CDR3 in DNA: TGCGCCAGCAGCCAAGATCCCGGGGGTGTCACCTACAATGAGCAGTTCTTC.